The next 21 T cell receptor beta chains were all read from a single sample in a study of shared clonotypes between healthy human individuals. Profiled with immunoSEQ multiplex PCR; TCRdb holds only in-frame clones, not every one. The table has 950,000 to 1,100,000 clones, under 80% seen once. The specimen was memory CD4+ T cells sorted from blood. Subset of the sample: CD45RA-negative fraction. These receptors were taken from a man aged 18 to 29 in good health.

This clone was counted only a few times. This chain connects TRBV28 to TRBJ1-1; D ambiguous. The CDR3 runs to 12 residues. V shed 7 bases and J shed 3 bases, with 9 bases lying between them. CDR1 is MDHEN and CDR2 is SYDVKM in the germline V gene. The CDR3, as DNA: TGTGCCAGCAATGTTGGGGACACTGAAGCTTTCTTT. It encodes CASNVGDTEAFF.

The chain is built from TRBV30 and TRBJ2-3, with 10 bases aligning to TRBD2. The CDR3 covers 16 residues. V lost 0 bases to trimming and J lost 2 bases; unmatched junction nucleotides: 5. CDR1 and CDR2 (germline): GTSNPN, SVGIG (reference sequence). Here the CDR3 DNA reads TGTGCCTGGAGTGTATATAGCGGGGGGTACACAGATACGCAGTATTTT. It is translated as CAWSVYSGGYTDTQYF.

The chain uses TRBV2 and TRBJ2-2, with TRBD2 matching over 8 bases. The V gene's germline CDR1 is SNHLY and CDR2 FYNNEI. This CDR3 contains 14 residues. V was clipped by 7 bases and J by 4 bases; unmatched bases: 5. The CDR3 sequence is CASNGGAGTGELFF. The CDR3 DNA reads as TGTGCCAGCAACGGGGGGGCCGGCACCGGGGAGCTGTTTTTT.

The chain employs TRBV5-6 and TRBJ1-1, with D possibly being TRBD1 (6 bases). This CDR3 has 14 amino acids. CDR1 and CDR2 from the germline V gene are SGHDT and YYEEEE. Trimming left V 4 bases short and J 1 base short, with 11 bases between. This CDR3 is CASSPDSANTEAFF. CDR3 DNA: TGTGCCAGCAGCCCGGACAGCGCGAACACTGAAGCTTTCTTT. Combining the CDR3 with reference TRBV5-6 and TRBJ1-1 gives the whole variable domain DAGVTQSPTHLIKTRGQQVTLRCSPKSGHDTVSWYQQALGQGPQFIFQYYEEEERQRGNFPDRFSGHQFPNYSSELNVNALLLGDSALYLCASSPDSANTEAFFGQGTRLTVV.

The chain is built from TRBV2 and TRBJ1-1; D uncertain. The V end lost 5 bases, the J end lost 1 base, and 20 bases lay between the germline ends. CDR3 size: 17 residues. Germline V gene sequence: CDR1 SNHLY, CDR2 FYNNEI. CDR3 protein: CASSMRSSGRGNTEAFF. The CDR3 bases are TGTGCCAGCAGTATGCGAAGCTCGGGCAGAGGGAACACTGAAGCTTTCTTT.

This clone was observed a few times. The chain joins TRBV2 to TRBJ2-2; TRBD1 aligns across 11 bases. Germline loops: CDR1 SNHLY, CDR2 FYNNEI. V dropped 6 bases and J dropped 6; count of bases not matched to a gene: 6. The CDR3 is 15 residues long. The CDR3: CASSQRTGGPGELFF. Here the CDR3 DNA reads TGTGCCAGCAGCCAAAGGACAGGGGGCCCCGGGGAGCTGTTTTTT.

The sample holds many counts of this clone. Different DNA sequences within this sample yield the same CDR3. The rearrangement joins TRBV7-9 to TRBJ2-5; D unclear. V was clipped by 1 base and J by 4 bases, with 7 bases between them. Germline-derived CDR1 and CDR2 are SEHNR and FQNEAQ (reference sequence). The CDR3 consists of 13 residues. CDR3 sequence (DNA): TGTGCCAGCAGCTTAGTTACGGGAGAGACCCAGTACTTC. As protein: CASSLVTGETQYF.

This rearrangement joins TRBV19 to TRBJ2-1, with 7 bases lining up with TRBD2. The V segment lost 7 bases and the J segment 0 bases; nucleotides outside the gene matches: 3. The CDR3 is made up of 14 amino acids. Germline assignment: CDR1 LNHDA and CDR2 SQIVND (reference sequence). CDR3 loop: CASTASGSYNEQFF. The CDR3 coding sequence is TGTGCCAGTACGGCTAGCGGCTCCTACAATGAGCAGTTCTTC.

The chain carries TRBV9 and TRBJ2-3; TRBD2 might be the D (6 bases). The CDR3 totals 15 residues. Germline V lookup: CDR1 SGDLS, CDR2 YYNGEE. Deletions cut 0 bases from V and 4 bases from J, with 12 bases between. In nucleotides, the CDR3 is TGTGCCAGCAGCGTAGGAACCGGGAGTGCAGATACGCAGTATTTT. Translating gives CASSVGTGSADTQYF. The full variable domain, its missing parts supplied by reference TRBV9 and TRBJ2-3, is DSGVTQTPKHLITATGQRVTLRCSPRSGDLSVYWYQQSLDQGLQFLIQYYNGEERAKGNILERFSAQQFPDLHSELNLSSLELGDSALYFCASSVGTGSADTQYFGPGTRLTVL.

V gene TRBV6-1 combines with J gene TRBJ2-3; 8 positions agree with TRBD1. The junction had 9 bases not matched to a gene; V was cut back by 10 bases and J by 6 bases. The length of the CDR3 is 13 residues. The germline CDR1 and CDR2 sequences are MNHNS and SASEGT. The CDR3 nucleotides are TGTGCCACCCAGACAGGGGCAGCGGATACGCAGTATTTT. Translated: CATQTGAADTQYF.

The V call is TRBV11-2, the J call TRBJ2-5; D is uncertain. Germline V gene lookup returns CDR1 SGHAT and CDR2 FQNNGV. V was clipped by 2 bases and J by 1 base, with 2 bases between them. The CDR3 is made up of 12 amino acids. In DNA, the CDR3 is TGTGCCAGCAGCTTATTCCAAGAGACCCAGTACTTC. Translating it yields CASSLFQETQYF.

Only a few counts were recorded for this clone. This sequence joins TRBV2 and TRBJ1-5; D call uncertain. The V gene lost 4 bases and the J gene lost 0 bases, with 7 bases spanning the gap. CDR1 is SNHLY, CDR2 FYNNEI, per germline. The CDR3 consists of 14 residues. In DNA form, the CDR3 reads TGTGCCAGCAGTGTTTTGGCTAGCAATCAGCCCCAGCATTTT. This translates into CASSVLASNQPQHF. Full variable domain (rest looked up from reference TRBV2 and TRBJ1-5): EPEVTQTPSHQVTQMGQEVILRCVPISNHLYFYWYRQILGQKVEFLVSFYNNEISEKSEIFDDQFSVERPDGSNFTLKIRSTKLEDSAMYFCASSVLASNQPQHFGDGTRLSIL.

The chain recombines TRBV7-2 with TRBJ2-5; 9 bases map to TRBD2. The assigned J gene may be wrong: the sequence end matches TRBJ2-7 better. In germline, CDR1 is SGHTA, CDR2 FQGNSA. This CDR3 has 15 amino acids. CDR3 coding DNA: TGTGCCAGCAGCTTAGATAGCGGGAGTTTACGCGAGCAGTACTTC. Translating it yields CASSLDSGSLREQYF.

V gene TRBV7-9 combines with J gene TRBJ2-1; 10 bases align to TRBD2. Germline values: CDR1 SEHNR, CDR2 FQNEAQ (reference sequence). V gave up 3 bases and J gave up 5 bases; unmatched junction bases: 1. The CDR3 is 14 amino acids. CDR3: CASSLLAGDNEQFF. The CDR3 nucleotides read TGTGCCAGCAGCTTGCTAGCGGGGGACAATGAGCAGTTCTTC.

The CDR3 DNA reads TGTGCCTGGACTCGTGGACTAGACTACAATGAGCAGTTCTTC. Its protein is CAWTRGLDYNEQFF. The gene calls are TRBV30 and TRBJ2-1, with TRBD2 matching 7 bases. V lost 4 bases, J lost 3 bases, and 6 bases stayed unmatched. Germline V gene sequence: CDR1 GTSNPN, CDR2 SVGIG (reference sequence). The CDR3 contains 14 residues.

CDR3 coding DNA: TGTGCCAGCAGCAGCGGGACACTGACTGAAGATACGCAGTATTTT. Protein: CASSSGTLTEDTQYF. The V and J genes are TRBV11-2 and TRBJ2-3; perhaps TRBD2 as D (7 bases). This CDR3 spans 15 amino acids. V lost 5 bases to trimming and J lost 5 bases, with 17 bases between them. CDR1 is SGHAT and CDR2 is FQNNGV in the germline V gene.

This clone was counted a few times. V usage is TRBV7-9 and J usage is TRBJ1-1; no reliable D call. Per the germline V gene, CDR1 is SEHNR and CDR2 is FQNEAQ (reference sequence). The CDR3 runs to 16 residues. V was cut by 5 bases and J by 3 bases, with 19 bases left in between. CDR3 loop: CASSPRTLRGDTEAFF. The CDR3 bases are TGTGCCAGCAGCCCACGGACTCTACGAGGTGACACTGAAGCTTTCTTT.

The chain employs TRBV10-3 and TRBJ2-3; D is unclear. CDR1 and CDR2 (germline): ENHRY, SYGVKD. CDR3 length: 11 residues. V was clipped by 5 bases and J by 2 bases, with 2 bases between them. The CDR3 sequence: CAISFTDTQYF. The DNA of the CDR3 is TGTGCCATCAGTTTCACAGATACGCAGTATTTT.

The V call is TRBV5-1, the J call TRBJ1-1; D perhaps matches TRBD1 (6 bases). V gave up 0 bases and J gave up 1 base, with 10 bases separating them. The CDR3 spans 15 residues. Germline V gene lookup returns CDR1 SGHRS and CDR2 YFSETQ. In DNA, the CDR3 is TGCGCCAGCAGCTTGGAGGGGACAAAGAACACTGAAGCTTTCTTT. Translating it yields CASSLEGTKNTEAFF.

V is TRBV19 and J is TRBJ2-2; a weak D match, TRBD1 (6 bases). CDR3 length equals 14 residues. Germline CDR1 reads LNHDA; CDR2 reads SQIVND (reference sequence). V gave up 6 bases and J gave up 1 base, with 9 bases separating them. The chain's CDR3 is CASSVTGNTGELFF. DNA of the CDR3: TGTGCCAGTAGCGTGACAGGGAACACCGGGGAGCTGTTTTTT.

The CDR3 region has the DNA TGTGCCAGCAGCTTTTCGCAGATAAACTATGGCTACACCTTC. Amino acids: CASSFSQINYGYTF. V usage is TRBV5-4 and J usage is TRBJ1-2; no reliable D call. CDR1 is SGHNT, CDR2 YYREEE, per germline (reference sequence). This CDR3 spans 14 amino acids. V dropped 2 bases and J dropped 2 bases, with 10 bases sitting between them.